What follows describes a single TCR beta chain. Its antigen remains unknown. Some clones are missing from TCRdb's copy, which holds only in-frame ones; the method was immunoSEQ multiplex PCR. The table includes some 330,000 clones, just over 85% detected once. This entry belongs to a study of cytomegalovirus exposure and HLA in healthy donors. Findings and limits, study-wide: In the 130 or so validation repertoires, a later analysis found that first-cohort TCR clusters tended to co-occur. Most TCR sequences were rare, but some public TCRs occurred in many donors. There were 150 to 200 TCR beta chains listed as cytomegalovirus-associated.

Separate from the approximately 600-subject first cohort was the roughly 130-subject validation cohort, to which the donors belonged. The J segment lost 8 bases and the V segment lost 0 bases, leaving 8 bases of the junction unmatched. The CDR3 loop spans 16 amino acids. Germline-derived CDR1 and CDR2 are MNHEY and SVGAGI. This clonotype originated in a woman between 18 and 29 years old in good health and CMV-seronegative. Sequenced material: PBMCs. V usage is TRBV6-5 and J usage is TRBJ2-4; TRBD2 matches at 9 bases. The CDR3 sequence: CASSYSSGAGGDIQYF. In DNA, the CDR3 is TGTGCCAGCAGTTACTCGAGTGGCGCGGGAGGGGACATTCAGTACTTC.